What follows describes a single TCR beta chain. Its cognate antigen is unknown. The CDR3 consists of 12 residues. V gave up 9 bases and J gave up 4 bases; unmatched junction bases: 1. CDR1 is MNHEY and CDR2 is SVGAGI in the germline V gene. The data originate from a study of T cell responses to AZD1222 COVID-19 vaccine. TCRdb keeps only in-frame clones here, not all; method: immunoSEQ multiplex PCR. Here the sample spans roughly 140,000 clones, about 90% being singletons. Regarding the study as a whole: Researchers took repertoire samples only after the peak T cell response had come. Clonal diversity was possibly underestimated, and white British individuals and females predominated among donors.

The rearrangement links TRBV6-5 to TRBJ1-2, with 11 bases aligning to TRBD1. Specimen: peripheral blood, collected on day 0 of AZD1222 vaccination. This TCR was sampled from an adult in good health. The CDR3: CASGTGGYGYTF. CDR3 bases: TGTGCCAGTGGGACAGGGGGCTATGGCTACACCTTC.